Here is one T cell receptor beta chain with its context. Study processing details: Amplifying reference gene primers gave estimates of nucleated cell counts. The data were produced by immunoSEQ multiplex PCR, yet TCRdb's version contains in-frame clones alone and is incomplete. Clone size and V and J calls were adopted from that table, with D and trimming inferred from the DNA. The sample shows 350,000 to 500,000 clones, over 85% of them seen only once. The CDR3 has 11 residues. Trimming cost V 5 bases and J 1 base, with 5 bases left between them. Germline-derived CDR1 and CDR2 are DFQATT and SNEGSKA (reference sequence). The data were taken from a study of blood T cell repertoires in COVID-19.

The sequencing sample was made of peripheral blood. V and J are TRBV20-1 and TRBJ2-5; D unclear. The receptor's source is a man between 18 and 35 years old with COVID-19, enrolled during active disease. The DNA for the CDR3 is TGCAGTGCTGCCAGCCAAGAGACCCAGTACTTC. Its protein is CSAASQETQYF.